Given below is one T cell receptor beta chain in context. Its antigen is unidentified. This specimen belongs to a study of OX40 agonist ivuxolimab in advanced cancers. Sequenced by immunoSEQ multiplex PCR; TCRdb stores in-frame clones only, minus some. The table includes about 60,000 clones, approximately 86% detected once. Findings and limits, study-wide: Compared with CD4+, CD8+ T cells on average had more expanded clones.

V was trimmed by 0 bases and J by 2 bases, leaving 6 bases between them. CDR3 length equals 15 residues. The germline V gene encodes CDR1 SGHTS and CDR2 YDEGEE. V gene TRBV5-8 combines with J gene TRBJ2-6; D might be TRBD2 (5 bases). The material was CD4+ or CD8+ T cells sorted from blood, obtained in a trial of the OX40 agonist ivuxolimab. This receptor was obtained from an adult with an advanced solid tumor such as melanoma, head and neck, liver or kidney cancer. CDR3 protein: CASSLGGAGANVLTF. The CDR3 nucleotides read TGTGCCAGCAGCTTGGGGGGAGCTGGGGCCAACGTCCTGACTTTC.